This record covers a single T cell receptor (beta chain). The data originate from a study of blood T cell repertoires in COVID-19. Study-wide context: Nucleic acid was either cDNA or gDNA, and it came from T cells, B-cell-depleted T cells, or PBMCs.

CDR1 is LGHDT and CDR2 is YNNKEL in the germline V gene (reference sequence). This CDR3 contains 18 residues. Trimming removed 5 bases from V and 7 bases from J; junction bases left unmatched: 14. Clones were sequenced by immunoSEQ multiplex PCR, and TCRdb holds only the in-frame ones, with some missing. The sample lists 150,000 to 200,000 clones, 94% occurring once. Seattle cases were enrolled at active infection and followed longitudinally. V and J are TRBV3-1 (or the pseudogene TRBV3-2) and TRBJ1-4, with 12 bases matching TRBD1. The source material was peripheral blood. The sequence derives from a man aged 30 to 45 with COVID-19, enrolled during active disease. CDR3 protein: CASSALTGTGGGGEKLFF. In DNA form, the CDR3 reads TGTGCCAGCAGCGCCCTTACCGGGACAGGGGGCGGGGGTGAAAAACTGTTTTTT.